This T cell receptor (beta chain) originates from a study of shared clonotypes between healthy human individuals. Across the whole study: For every donor, three CD4 naive, three CD4 memory, two CD8 naive and one CD8 memory plates were used.

Sequenced by immunoSEQ multiplex PCR; TCRdb stores in-frame clones only, minus some. The data show some 1 million clones, with roughly 80% seen just once and about 1.5% held by the top ten. V was pared by 5 bases and J by 0 bases, with 12 bases of the junction left unmatched. Germline V gene lookup returns CDR1 SGHAT and CDR2 FQNNGV. The CDR3 spans 19 residues. All donors were Caucasian adults living in Nashville, Tennessee. The specimen was memory CD4+ T cells sorted from blood. Stated subset: CD45RA-negative fraction. This sequence originates from a man aged 18 to 35 in good health. The rearrangement uses TRBV11-2 and TRBJ2-3; 12 bases line up with TRBD2. CDR3 protein: CASSLYGLAGNPSTDTQYF. The CDR3 DNA reads TGTGCCAGCAGCCTTTATGGACTAGCGGGGAACCCTAGCACAGATACGCAGTATTTT.